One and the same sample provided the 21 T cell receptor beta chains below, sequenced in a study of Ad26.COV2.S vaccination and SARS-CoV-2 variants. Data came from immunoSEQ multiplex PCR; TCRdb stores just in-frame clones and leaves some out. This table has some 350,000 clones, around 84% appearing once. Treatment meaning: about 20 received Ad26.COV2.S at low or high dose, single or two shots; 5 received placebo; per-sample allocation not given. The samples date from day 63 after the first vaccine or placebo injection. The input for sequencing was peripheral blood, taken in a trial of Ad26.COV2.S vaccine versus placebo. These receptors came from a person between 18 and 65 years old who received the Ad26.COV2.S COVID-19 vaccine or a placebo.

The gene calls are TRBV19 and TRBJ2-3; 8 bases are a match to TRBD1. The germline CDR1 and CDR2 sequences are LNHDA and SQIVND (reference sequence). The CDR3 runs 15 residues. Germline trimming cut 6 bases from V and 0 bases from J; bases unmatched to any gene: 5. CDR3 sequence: CASSVQGESTDTQYF. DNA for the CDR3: TGTGCCAGTAGCGTACAGGGGGAGAGCACAGATACGCAGTATTTT.

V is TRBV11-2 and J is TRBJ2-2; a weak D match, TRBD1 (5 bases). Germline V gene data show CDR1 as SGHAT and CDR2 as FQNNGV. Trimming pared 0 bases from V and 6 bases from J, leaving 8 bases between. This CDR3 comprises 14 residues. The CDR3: CASSLDRAAGELFF. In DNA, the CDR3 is TGTGCCAGCAGCTTAGACAGGGCGGCCGGGGAGCTGTTTTTT.

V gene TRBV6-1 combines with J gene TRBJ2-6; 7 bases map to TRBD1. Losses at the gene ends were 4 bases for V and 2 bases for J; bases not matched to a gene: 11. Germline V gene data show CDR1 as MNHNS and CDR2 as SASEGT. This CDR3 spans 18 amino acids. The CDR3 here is CASSARDSTTTGANVLTF. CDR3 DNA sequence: TGTGCCAGCAGTGCCCGGGACAGTACTACGACTGGGGCCAACGTCCTGACTTTC.

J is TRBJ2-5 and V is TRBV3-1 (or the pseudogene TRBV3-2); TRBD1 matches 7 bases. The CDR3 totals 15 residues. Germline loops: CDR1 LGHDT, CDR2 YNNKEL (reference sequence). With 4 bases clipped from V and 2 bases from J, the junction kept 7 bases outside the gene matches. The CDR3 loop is CASSPTGTEQETQYF. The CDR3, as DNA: TGTGCCAGCAGCCCGACAGGGACAGAACAAGAGACCCAGTACTTC.

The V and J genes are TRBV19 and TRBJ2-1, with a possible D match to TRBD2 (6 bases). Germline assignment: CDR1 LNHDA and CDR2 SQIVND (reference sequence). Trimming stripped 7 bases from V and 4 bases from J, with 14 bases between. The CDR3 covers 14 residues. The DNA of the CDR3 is TGTGCCAGTAAAGGGGACGGGACTTACAATGAGCAGTTCTTC. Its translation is CASKGDGTYNEQFF.

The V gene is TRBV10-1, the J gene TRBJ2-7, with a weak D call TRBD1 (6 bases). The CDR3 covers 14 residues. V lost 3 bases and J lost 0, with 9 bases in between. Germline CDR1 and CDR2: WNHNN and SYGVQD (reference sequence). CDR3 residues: CASSDRDTSYEQYF. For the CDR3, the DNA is TGCGCCAGCAGTGACCGGGACACCTCCTACGAGCAGTACTTC.

CDR3 nucleotide sequence: TGTGCCACCAGTGATTCCGCGTCTAGCGGCCAAGAGACCCAGTACTTC. Its protein product is CATSDSASSGQETQYF. This sequence joins TRBV24-1 and TRBJ2-5, with TRBD2 matching 7 bases. Per the germline V gene, CDR1 is KGHDR and CDR2 is SFDVKD. With 2 bases clipped from V and 1 base from J, the junction kept 6 bases outside the gene matches. The CDR3 is 16 amino acids.

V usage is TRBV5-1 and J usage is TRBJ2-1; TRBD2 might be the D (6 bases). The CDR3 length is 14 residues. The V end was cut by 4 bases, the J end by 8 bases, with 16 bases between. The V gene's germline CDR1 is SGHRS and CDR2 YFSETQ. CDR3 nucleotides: TGCGCCAGCAGCCGGAGGGACTTCGGGGATGAGCAGTTCTTC. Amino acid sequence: CASSRRDFGDEQFF.

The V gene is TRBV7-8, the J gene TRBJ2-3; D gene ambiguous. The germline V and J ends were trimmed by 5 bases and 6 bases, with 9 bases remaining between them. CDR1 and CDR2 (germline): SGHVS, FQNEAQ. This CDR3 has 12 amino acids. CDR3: CASSPYSDTQYF. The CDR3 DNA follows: TGTGCCAGCAGCCCCTATTCCGATACGCAGTATTTT.

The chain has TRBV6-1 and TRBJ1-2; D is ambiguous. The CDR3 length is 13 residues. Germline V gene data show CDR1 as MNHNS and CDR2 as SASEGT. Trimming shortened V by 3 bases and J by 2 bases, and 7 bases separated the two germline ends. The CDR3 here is CASSESVNYGYTF. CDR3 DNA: TGTGCCAGCAGTGAGTCGGTGAACTATGGCTACACCTTC.

CDR3 sequence (DNA): TGTGCCAGCAGTTTAGAGGGTCTAGTCCCTGAAGCTTTCTTT. Translated: CASSLEGLVPEAFF. The chain couples TRBV28 to TRBJ1-1; D gene uncertain. CDR3 length: 14 residues. With 2 bases removed from V and 6 bases from J, the gap between germline ends came to 13 bases. The V gene's germline CDR1 is MDHEN and CDR2 SYDVKM.

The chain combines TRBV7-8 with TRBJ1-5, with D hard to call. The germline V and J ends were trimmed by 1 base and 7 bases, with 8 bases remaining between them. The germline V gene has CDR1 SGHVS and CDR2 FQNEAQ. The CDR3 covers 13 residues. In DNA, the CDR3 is TGTGCCAGCAGCTTAGTAGTCACCCAGCCCCAGCATTTT. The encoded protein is CASSLVVTQPQHF.

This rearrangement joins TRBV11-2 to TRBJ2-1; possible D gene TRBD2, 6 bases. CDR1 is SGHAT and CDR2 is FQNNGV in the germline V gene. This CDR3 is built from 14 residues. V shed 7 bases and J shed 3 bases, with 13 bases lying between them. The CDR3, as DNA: TGTGCCAGCACCGGGACTCCGAGCTACAATGAGCAGTTCTTC. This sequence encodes CASTGTPSYNEQFF.

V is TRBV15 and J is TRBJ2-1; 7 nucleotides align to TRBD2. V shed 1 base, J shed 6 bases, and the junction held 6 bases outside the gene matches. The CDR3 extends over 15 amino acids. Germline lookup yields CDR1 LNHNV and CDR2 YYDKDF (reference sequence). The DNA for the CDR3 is TGTGCCACCAGCAGAGTCCGAGCGGGAATCAATGAGCAGTTCTTC. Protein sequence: CATSRVRAGINEQFF.

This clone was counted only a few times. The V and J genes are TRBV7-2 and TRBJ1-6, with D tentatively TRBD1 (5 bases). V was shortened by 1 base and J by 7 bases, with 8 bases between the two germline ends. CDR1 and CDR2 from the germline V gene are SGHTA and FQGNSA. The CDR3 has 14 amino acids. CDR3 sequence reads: CASSLGQHNSPLHF. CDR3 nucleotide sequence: TGTGCCAGCAGCTTAGGACAGCACAATTCACCCCTCCACTTT.

This CDR3 reads CASSYPPGPSTDTQYF. In DNA, the CDR3 is TGTGCCAGCAGTTACCCCCCGGGCCCTAGCACAGATACGCAGTATTTT. This chain joins TRBV6-5 and TRBJ2-3, with D hard to call. Germline loops: CDR1 MNHEY, CDR2 SVGAGI. The CDR3 spans 16 residues. V lost 2 bases to trimming and J lost 0 bases, with 12 bases between them.

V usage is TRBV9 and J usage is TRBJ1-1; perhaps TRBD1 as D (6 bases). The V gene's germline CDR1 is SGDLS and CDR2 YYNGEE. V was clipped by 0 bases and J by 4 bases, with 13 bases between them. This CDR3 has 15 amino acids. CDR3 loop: CASSVGGRGLTEAFF. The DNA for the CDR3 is TGTGCCAGCAGCGTAGGAGGCAGGGGCCTCACTGAAGCTTTCTTT.

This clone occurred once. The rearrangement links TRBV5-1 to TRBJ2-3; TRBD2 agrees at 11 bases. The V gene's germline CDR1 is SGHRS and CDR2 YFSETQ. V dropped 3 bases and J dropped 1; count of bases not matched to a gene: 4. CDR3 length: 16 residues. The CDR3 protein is CASSSGLAVRTDTQYF. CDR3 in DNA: TGCGCCAGCAGCTCGGGACTAGCGGTGCGCACAGATACGCAGTATTTT.

CDR3 sequence (DNA): TGTGCCAGCAGCTCAGGGGATGAAGCTTTCTTT. As protein: CASSSGDEAFF. The V and J genes are TRBV11-2 and TRBJ1-1; TRBD1 is a possible D gene (6 bases). This CDR3 contains 11 residues. Germline V gene sequence: CDR1 SGHAT, CDR2 FQNNGV. V dropped 4 bases and J dropped 7 bases, with 7 bases sitting between them.

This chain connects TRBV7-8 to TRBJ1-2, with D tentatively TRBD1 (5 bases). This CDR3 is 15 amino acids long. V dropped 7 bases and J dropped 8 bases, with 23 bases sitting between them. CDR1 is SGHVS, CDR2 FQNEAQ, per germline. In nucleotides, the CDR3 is TGTGCCAGCACCAGCGGGGGAGGGGACCTAGGGGGCTACACCTTC. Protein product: CASTSGGGDLGGYTF.

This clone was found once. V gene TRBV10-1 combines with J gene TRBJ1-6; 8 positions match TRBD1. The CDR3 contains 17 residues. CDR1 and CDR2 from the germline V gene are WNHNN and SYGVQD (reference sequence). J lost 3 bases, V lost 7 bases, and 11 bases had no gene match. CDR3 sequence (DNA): TGCGCCAGCACTCCTCGGGCAGGGGGCATCTATAATTCACCCCTCCACTTT. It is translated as CASTPRAGGIYNSPLHF.